This TCR beta chain was recovered during a study of technical replicates of blood from a few donors. With V trimmed by 7 bases and J by 5 bases, 4 bases remained unmatched. CDR1 is SGHAT and CDR2 is FQNNGV in the germline V gene. CDR3 length equals 13 residues. This table comes from immunoSEQ multiplex PCR, and its TCRdb copy is limited to in-frame clones, with some not included. This table has 67,000 or so clones, around 95% appearing once. The genes are TRBV11-2 and TRBJ1-1; TRBD1 matches at 10 bases. This TCR was sampled from a human donor in good health. The sequencing sample was made of T cells isolated from PBMCs. Here the CDR3 reads CASIGQGGTEAFF. The CDR3, as DNA: TGTGCCAGCATCGGACAGGGGGGGACTGAAGCTTTCTTT. Full variable domain (missing parts from reference TRBV11-2 and TRBJ1-1): EAGVAQSPRYKIIEKRQSVAFWCNPISGHATLYWYQQILGQGPKLLIQFQNNGVVDDSQLPKDRFSAERLKGVDSTLKIQPAKLEDSAVYLCASIGQGGTEAFFGQGTRLTVV.